This TCR beta chain comes out of a study of control samples from healthy donors and cancer patients. Measured with immunoSEQ multiplex PCR; TCRdb has only the in-frame clones, and not every one. The sample comprises roughly 100,000 clones, under 95% of which are singletons, and 2% to 2.5% rests with the top ten. The ends lost 6 bases at V and 3 bases at J; junction bases unmatched: 3. Germline assignment: CDR1 MNHEY and CDR2 SMNVEV (reference sequence). This CDR3 is built from 15 residues. The sample taken for sequencing was blood. The TCR sequence derives from a woman under 30 in good health. The chain has TRBV27 and TRBJ2-2, with 11 bases lining up with TRBD1. The CDR3 is CASSRDRGYTGELFF. CDR3 bases: TGTGCCAGCAGCCGGGACAGGGGGTACACCGGGGAGCTGTTTTTT.